This TCR beta chain was identified in a study of shared clonotypes between healthy human individuals. Study observations and caveats: Approximately 5.4% of naive CD4 clonotypes were common to a few donors.

On this clone itself: No antigen is known for it.

Replicate PCRs from sorted subsets contained roughly 200 ng DNA, which is roughly 30,000 T cell genomes. Only in-frame clones appear in the TCRdb table, and some are missing; sequencing was by immunoSEQ multiplex PCR. Among about 110,000 clones listed, around 65% were seen once. Germline lookup yields CDR1 SGHAT and CDR2 FQNNGV. This CDR3 spans 12 amino acids. V was pared by 1 base and J by 10 bases, with 10 bases between. This chain links TRBV11-2 with TRBJ1-1; no clear D. The TCR was taken from a woman between 25 and 40 years old in good health. Specimen: memory CD8+ T cells sorted from blood. Subset defined: CD45RO+ cells pooled with CCR7-negative TemRA cells. CDR3 in amino acids: CASSLVEGGAFF. The CDR3 DNA follows: TGTGCCAGCAGCTTAGTAGAGGGTGGAGCTTTCTTT.